The 25 T cell receptor beta chains presented below share a single source sample, sequenced in a study of T cell changes during pregnancy in multiple sclerosis. Using immunoSEQ multiplex PCR, the repertoire was profiled, and TCRdb retains in-frame clones only, with some absent. The sample includes roughly 80,000 clones, about nine tenths of them seen just once. The sequencing here drew on peripheral blood, taken before pregnancy. The receptors shown here come from a female donor with multiple sclerosis, enrolled in a pregnancy study.

This rearrangement joins TRBV9 to TRBJ2-1; 11 bases line up with TRBD2. CDR1 is SGDLS and CDR2 is YYNGEE in the germline V gene. The V and J ends lost 3 bases and 4 bases, in that order; junction bases with no gene match: 3. CDR3 length equals 15 residues. CDR3 residues: CASSGPSGGYNEQFF. In DNA, the CDR3 is TGTGCCAGCAGCGGCCCTAGCGGGGGGTACAATGAGCAGTTCTTC.

This clone was seen only once. The chain links TRBV5-1 to TRBJ2-3; D is ambiguous. The V end was cut by 4 bases, the J end by 2 bases, with 11 bases between. The CDR3 covers 14 residues. The germline CDR1 and CDR2 sequences are SGHRS and YFSETQ. In nucleotides, the CDR3 is TGCGCCAGCAGCCCCGAGGCCAACACAGATACGCAGTATTTT. Protein: CASSPEANTDTQYF.

The V and J genes are TRBV9 and TRBJ2-1; no clear D gene. V was shortened by 4 bases and J by 5 bases, with 4 bases between the two germline ends. The CDR3 has 11 residues. The germline gives CDR1 SGDLS, CDR2 YYNGEE. The CDR3 sequence is CASSRDNEQFF. DNA of the CDR3: TGTGCCAGCAGCCGTGACAATGAGCAGTTCTTC.

V usage is TRBV18 and J usage is TRBJ2-5; D may be TRBD2 (5 bases). The ends were cut back, 10 bases at V and 4 bases at J, with 7 bases in the middle. This CDR3 is 10 amino acids long. Germline lookup yields CDR1 KGHSH and CDR2 LQKENI. CDR3 residues: CATRGETQYF. In DNA, the CDR3 is TGTGCCACTCGGGGAGAGACCCAGTACTTC.

J is TRBJ1-6 and V is TRBV30; 7 positions match TRBD1. V lost 3 bases, J lost 11 bases, and 10 bases stayed unmatched. CDR3 length equals 14 residues. Germline-derived CDR1 and CDR2 are GTSNPN and SVGIG (reference sequence). The CDR3 loop is CAWSRTGLPAPLHF. CDR3 bases: TGTGCCTGGAGCCGGACAGGACTGCCAGCACCCCTCCACTTT.

The gene calls are TRBV15 and TRBJ1-6; D may be TRBD1 (5 bases). The V end was cut by 5 bases, the J end by 9 bases, with 17 bases between. Germline V CDR1 and CDR2: LNHNV, YYDKDF (reference sequence). This CDR3 spans 15 amino acids. The CDR3 bases are TGTGCCACCAGCGGCTCATCGGGGGACTTTTCACCCCTCCACTTT. As protein: CATSGSSGDFSPLHF.

The rearrangement links TRBV18 to TRBJ2-5; no firm D call. Germline assignment: CDR1 KGHSH and CDR2 LQKENI. This CDR3 is 15 amino acids long. Trimming cost V 0 bases and J 5 bases, with 13 bases left between them. CDR3 amino acids: CASSPPSLLGETQYF. The CDR3 nucleotides read TGTGCCAGCTCACCACCTTCGCTCCTCGGGGAGACCCAGTACTTC.

V gene TRBV4-1 combines with J gene TRBJ2-1; 8 bases agree with TRBD2. With V trimmed by 4 bases and J by 3 bases, 11 bases remained unmatched. This CDR3 is 17 amino acids long. Germline V gives CDR1 MGHRA, CDR2 YSYEKL. The CDR3 DNA reads as TGCGCCAGCAGCCTCCGGCTAGCGGGTGTACTCTACAATGAGCAGTTCTTC. It yields the protein CASSLRLAGVLYNEQFF.

The J gene is TRBJ1-1, the V gene TRBV5-1, with D uncertain. Germline assignment: CDR1 SGHRS and CDR2 YFSETQ. The CDR3 has 13 residues. Trimming took off 0 bases at V and 2 bases at J, with 5 bases between the two ends. The chain's CDR3 is CASSLDTNTEAFF. The CDR3 DNA is TGCGCCAGCAGCTTGGATACTAACACTGAAGCTTTCTTT.

This sequence joins TRBV27 and TRBJ2-1; D is perhaps TRBD2 (6 bases). CDR3 length equals 14 residues. With 2 bases removed from V and 3 bases from J, the gap between germline ends came to 8 bases. Germline V gene lookup returns CDR1 MNHEY and CDR2 SMNVEV (reference sequence). CDR3 loop: CASSLAGYYNEQFF. CDR3 in DNA: TGTGCCAGCAGTTTAGCGGGGTACTACAATGAGCAGTTCTTC.

The rearrangement joins TRBV9 to TRBJ1-2; 7 positions match TRBD1. J was trimmed by 4 bases and V by 4 bases; bases with no gene match: 7. CDR1 and CDR2 (germline): SGDLS, YYNGEE. CDR3 length: 14 residues. The CDR3 reads CASSPRGLGYGYTF. CDR3 in DNA: TGTGCCAGCAGCCCGAGGGGGCTCGGCTATGGCTACACCTTC.

V usage is TRBV6-4 and J usage is TRBJ2-3, with TRBD1 identical over 11 bases. The CDR3 covers 14 residues. V shed 2 bases and J 5 bases; nucleotides not matched to a gene: 0. The germline V gene encodes CDR1 MRHNA and CDR2 SNTAGT. The CDR3 DNA reads TGTGCCAGCAGTGACGGGACAGGGGGAGATACGCAGTATTTT. Protein product: CASSDGTGGDTQYF.

The chain carries TRBV11-2 and TRBJ1-2, with 8 bases lining up with TRBD1. This CDR3 has 14 residues. The trim removed 5 bases at V and 3 bases at J, leaving 5 bases unmatched. The germline V gene encodes CDR1 SGHAT and CDR2 FQNNGV. For the CDR3, the DNA is TGTGCCAGCAGCCCAGGACAGGGCCACTATGGCTACACCTTC. Encoded protein: CASSPGQGHYGYTF.

This rearrangement joins TRBV5-6 to TRBJ2-3; TRBD2 matches 9 bases. The J segment lost 2 bases and the V segment lost 4 bases, leaving 14 bases of the junction unmatched. Germline V gene sequence: CDR1 SGHDT, CDR2 YYEEEE. CDR3 size: 18 residues. This CDR3 reads CASSRVSEAGGVTDTQYF. The DNA for the CDR3 is TGTGCCAGCAGCCGAGTTTCCGAGGCGGGAGGGGTCACAGATACGCAGTATTTT.

J is TRBJ2-7 and V is TRBV27; D may be TRBD1 (6 bases). Per germline, CDR1 MNHEY and CDR2 SMNVEV (reference sequence). The CDR3 contains 14 residues. V was clipped by 5 bases and J by 0 bases, with 11 bases between them. This CDR3 is CASSLLDSSYEQYF. CDR3 DNA: TGTGCCAGCAGTCTCCTGGACAGCTCCTACGAGCAGTACTTC.

This chain joins TRBV5-4 and TRBJ1-4; 9 bases align to TRBD1. This CDR3 is built from 15 residues. V was clipped by 3 bases and J by 7 bases; unmatched bases: 7. Germline V lookup: CDR1 SGHNT, CDR2 YYREEE (reference sequence). As DNA, the CDR3 is TGTGCCAGCAGCTCTACAGGGGGCCACGGTGAAAAACTGTTTTTT. It is translated as CASSSTGGHGEKLFF.

The chain uses TRBV7-9 and TRBJ1-6, with D possibly TRBD1 on 5 matching bases. This CDR3 has 16 amino acids. Germline lookup yields CDR1 SEHNR and CDR2 FQNEAQ (reference sequence). V dropped 0 bases and J dropped 7 bases, with 13 bases sitting between them. The CDR3 DNA reads as TGTGCCAGCAGCTTAGCAGCAGTCACAGGAAATTCACCCCTCCACTTT. As protein: CASSLAAVTGNSPLHF.

The chain is built from TRBV4-1 and TRBJ2-5, with 10 bases fitting TRBD1. The CDR3 runs 17 residues. CDR1 is MGHRA and CDR2 is YSYEKL in the germline V gene. Losses at the gene ends were 1 base for V and 4 bases for J; bases not matched to a gene: 9. Written as DNA, the CDR3 is TGCGCCAGCAGCCAAGGGTTTGGGACAGGGGTGGGAGAGACCCAGTACTTC. Translated: CASSQGFGTGVGETQYF.

Concerning this clone: Other DNA sequences in this sample translate to the same CDR3. The rearrangement uses TRBV28 and TRBJ2-7; TRBD2 is a possible D gene (5 bases). The length of the CDR3 is 17 residues. Trimming took 3 bases from V and 1 from J, leaving 19 bases between them. CDR1 and CDR2 (germline): MDHEN, SYDVKM. CDR3 sequence reads: CASSFRRGTEMSYEQYF. In DNA form, the CDR3 reads TGTGCCAGCAGTTTTCGTCGGGGTACCGAGATGTCCTACGAGCAGTACTTC. Looking up the rest from reference TRBV28 and TRBJ2-7 gives the full variable domain: DVKVTQSSRYLVKRTGEKVFLECVQDMDHENMFWYRQDPGLGLRLIYFSYDVKMKEKGDIPEGYSVSREKKERFSLILESASTNQTSMYLCASSFRRGTEMSYEQYFGPGTRLTVT.

The chain combines TRBV6-1 with TRBJ2-3; 8 bases are a match to TRBD2. The CDR3 has 16 residues. Germline V lookup: CDR1 MNHNS, CDR2 SASEGT. Trimming took 0 bases from V and 2 from J; bases not matched to a gene: 4. The DNA for the CDR3 is TGTGCCAGCAGTGAAGCTGGCGGGGGGTACACAGATACGCAGTATTTT. Translating it yields CASSEAGGGYTDTQYF.

The V and J genes are TRBV5-1 and TRBJ2-1, with 11 positions matching TRBD2. The CDR3 covers 18 residues. In germline, CDR1 is SGHRS, CDR2 YFSETQ. The trim removed 4 bases at V and 3 bases at J, leaving 12 bases unmatched. For the CDR3, the DNA is TGCGCCAGCAGCATAAATAGCGGGGGGGACAGAAGCTACAATGAGCAGTTCTTC. Protein sequence: CASSINSGGDRSYNEQFF.

The chain joins TRBV5-1 to TRBJ2-5; TRBD1 matches 7 bases. This CDR3 contains 14 residues. Losses at the gene ends were 3 bases for V and 0 bases for J; bases not matched to a gene: 2. Germline loops: CDR1 SGHRS, CDR2 YFSETQ. This CDR3 is CASSSGQHQETQYF. The CDR3 nucleotides read TGCGCCAGCAGCTCGGGACAGCACCAAGAGACCCAGTACTTC.

This clone occurred a few times. The chain uses TRBV7-9 and TRBJ1-1; D is perhaps TRBD1 (5 bases). CDR1 and CDR2 (germline): SEHNR, FQNEAQ (reference sequence). Trimming left V 5 bases short and J 4 bases short, with 17 bases between. The CDR3 extends over 15 amino acids. This CDR3 reads CASSPGWGRGTEAFF. CDR3 bases: TGTGCCAGCAGCCCAGGCTGGGGAAGGGGCACTGAAGCTTTCTTT.

This clone has a single count. This sequence joins TRBV6-5 and TRBJ2-7, with TRBD1 matching 10 bases. Trimming at V came to 5 bases and at J to 9 bases, leaving 10 bases not matched to a gene. The CDR3 has 14 amino acids. Germline CDR1 is MNHEY and CDR2 is SVGAGI. Here the CDR3 reads CASSLRQGAQGQYF. CDR3 nucleotide sequence: TGTGCCAGCAGTCTTCGACAGGGGGCGCAAGGGCAGTACTTC.

The chain couples TRBV18 to TRBJ1-6; 8 bases align to TRBD1. V was pared by 1 base and J by 10 bases, with 15 bases of the junction left unmatched. The CDR3 consists of 18 residues. Germline values: CDR1 KGHSH, CDR2 LQKENI. The CDR3 DNA is TGTGCCAGCTCACCACGTCCTCGAGGCAGGGGGCGAGAATCACCCCTCCACTTT. Its protein is CASSPRPRGRGRESPLHF. Combining the CDR3 with reference TRBV18 and TRBJ1-6 gives the whole variable domain NAGVMQNPRHLVRRRGQEARLRCSPMKGHSHVYWYRQLPEEGLKFMVYLQKENIIDESGMPKERFSAEFPKEGPSILRIQQVVRGDSAAYFCASSPRPRGRGRESPLHFGNGTRLTVT.